These 10 T cell receptor beta chains came from one sample sequenced in a study of blood T cell repertoires in COVID-19. This table comes from immunoSEQ multiplex PCR, and its TCRdb copy is limited to in-frame clones, with some not included. The data contain hundreds of thousands of clones, 85% to 90% of them singletons. The sample consisted of PBMCs or T cells enriched from blood (not recorded which). The receptors come from a man between 18 and 29 years old who had recovered from COVID-19.

The chain recombines TRBV6-1 with TRBJ1-2, with D perhaps TRBD1 (5 bases). CDR1 and CDR2 (germline): MNHNS, SASEGT. Between the trimmed V and J ends, which lost 1 base and 2 bases, there was a span of 17 bases. This CDR3 comprises 17 residues. CDR3 nucleotide sequence: TGTGCCAGCAGTGAAGGTGGAGGGACCAAAAAAAACTATGGCTACACCTTC. This codes for CASSEGGGTKKNYGYTF.

The chain couples TRBV2 to TRBJ1-6; 8 nucleotides align to TRBD1. From germline, CDR1 is SNHLY and CDR2 FYNNEI. The length of the CDR3 is 14 residues. Trimming took 3 bases from V and 8 from J; bases not matched to a gene: 3. CDR3 coding DNA: TGTGCCAGCAGTGACGACAGGGGATATTCACCCCTCCACTTT. This encodes CASSDDRGYSPLHF. The full variable domain, with the rest looked up from reference TRBV2 and TRBJ1-6, is EPEVTQTPSHQVTQMGQEVILRCVPISNHLYFYWYRQILGQKVEFLVSFYNNEISEKSEIFDDQFSVERPDGSNFTLKIRSTKLEDSAMYFCASSDDRGYSPLHFGNGTRLTVT.

The genes are TRBV5-6 and TRBJ1-1; D remains ambiguous. In germline, CDR1 is SGHDT, CDR2 YYEEEE. V lost 0 bases, J lost 1 base, and 10 bases lay in between. The CDR3 has 15 amino acids. The CDR3 sequence: CASSLEENRNTEAFF. Written as DNA, the CDR3 is TGTGCCAGCAGCTTGGAAGAGAACAGGAACACTGAAGCTTTCTTT. The full variable domain, rest sourced from reference TRBV5-6 and TRBJ1-1, is DAGVTQSPTHLIKTRGQQVTLRCSPKSGHDTVSWYQQALGQGPQFIFQYYEEEERQRGNFPDRFSGHQFPNYSSELNVNALLLGDSALYLCASSLEENRNTEAFFGQGTRLTVV.

This clone showed up just once. J is TRBJ1-4 and V is TRBV28, with a tentative D call TRBD1 (6 bases). CDR3 length equals 14 residues. Between the trimmed V and J ends, which lost 2 bases and 11 bases, there was a span of 15 bases. Germline lookup yields CDR1 MDHEN and CDR2 SYDVKM. CDR3 protein: CASSLGRGIGKLFF. CDR3 nucleotide sequence: TGTGCCAGCAGTTTAGGCAGGGGTATCGGGAAACTGTTTTTT.

Notes on this clone: The sample holds other DNA sequences that translate to the same CDR3. The V gene is TRBV6-5, the J gene TRBJ2-7; TRBD1 aligns across 8 bases. Trimming cost V 5 bases and J 3 bases; bases outside gene matches: 6. This CDR3 comprises 14 residues. The germline V gene has CDR1 MNHEY and CDR2 SVGAGI. The CDR3 DNA is TGTGCCAGCAGTCCCGGGACAGGCAACTACGAGCAGTACTTC. Translated, it gives CASSPGTGNYEQYF.

The V call is TRBV7-9, the J call TRBJ1-1; possibly TRBD1 for D (5 bases). Germline CDR1 reads SEHNR; CDR2 reads FQNEAQ (reference sequence). This CDR3 is built from 14 residues. Trimming took off 3 bases at V and 3 bases at J, with 11 bases between the two ends. The CDR3 is CASSLGGGYTEAFF. CDR3 coding DNA: TGTGCCAGCAGCTTGGGGGGAGGTTACACTGAAGCTTTCTTT.

The chain uses TRBV6-1 and TRBJ1-5; D remains unclear. This CDR3 has 15 residues. Per the germline V gene, CDR1 is MNHNS and CDR2 is SASEGT. The V and J ends lost 0 bases and 0 bases respectively, with 6 bases between them. The CDR3 bases are TGTGCCAGCAGTGAAGCAATCAATAGCAATCAGCCCCAGCATTTT. Amino acid sequence: CASSEAINSNQPQHF.

V and J are TRBV5-1 and TRBJ1-2; no clear D gene. Germline V gene sequence: CDR1 SGHRS, CDR2 YFSETQ. Trimming removed 2 bases at V and 2 bases at J, with 10 bases between. The CDR3 is 14 amino acids. The CDR3 loop is CASSFGVKNYGYTF. CDR3 sequence (DNA): TGCGCCAGCAGCTTCGGGGTGAAGAACTATGGCTACACCTTC. Drawing the rest from reference TRBV5-1 and TRBJ1-2, the complete variable domain is KAGVTQTPRYLIKTRGQQVTLSCSPISGHRSVSWYQQTPGQGLQFLFEYFSETQRNKGNFPGRFSGRQFSNSRSEMNVSTLELGDSALYLCASSFGVKNYGYTFGSGTRLTVV.

CDR3 protein: CASSQGSGRETQYF. CDR3 coding DNA: TGTGCCAGCAGCCAAGGTTCGGGGAGGGAGACCCAGTACTTC. The genes are TRBV14 and TRBJ2-5; the D gene is possibly TRBD2 (6 bases). CDR3 length: 14 amino acids. The germline V gene has CDR1 SGHDN and CDR2 FVKESK. The V end lost 1 base, the J end lost 5 bases, and 11 bases lay between the germline ends.

This sequence joins TRBV12-3 or TRBV12-4 and TRBJ1-2, with D possibly matching TRBD1 (5 bases). The CDR3 is 13 residues long. Trimming pared 6 bases from V and 1 base from J, leaving 9 bases between. In nucleotides, the CDR3 is TGTGCCAGCAGACTCAGGGATAACTATGGCTACACCTTC. Translated, it gives CASRLRDNYGYTF.